The 10 T cell receptor beta chains presented below share a single source sample, sequenced in a study of CD8+CD57+ T cells in acquired aplastic anemia. Patients who underwent sequencing had shown CD8+CD57+ cell expansion by flow cytometry. Genomic DNA, serving as template, underwent TCR beta VDJ and CDR3 profiling. TCRdb fed the reads into MiXCR, producing one record per CDR3 protein. The table includes about 160,000 distinct CDR3 sequences, 70% to 80% detected once. Sequenced input: sorted CD4+, CD8+, or CD8+CD57+ T cells (not recorded which) from PBMCs. The receptor set was obtained from a human donor with aplastic anemia.

This CDR3 is CANSDRGAYEQYF. The CDR3 nucleotides are TGTGCCAACTCGGACAGGGGAGCCTACGAGCAGTACTTC. This chain joins TRBV2 and TRBJ2-7; TRBD1 aligns across 9 bases. The V segment lost 10 bases and the J segment 2 bases; nucleotides outside the gene matches: 6. CDR3 length: 13 residues. Germline V gene sequence: CDR1 SNHLY, CDR2 FYNNEI.

Many counts were recorded for this clonotype. The chain links TRBV6-2 or TRBV6-3 to TRBJ2-5; no firm D call. V gave up 7 bases and J gave up 0 bases, with 15 bases separating them. This CDR3 is built from 15 residues. CDR1 is MNHEY, CDR2 SVGEGT, per germline. The CDR3 nucleotides read TGTGCCAGCACCTTAGGAGTTCAGGACCAAGAGACCCAGTACTTC. Its translation: CASTLGVQDQETQYF.

The V and J genes are TRBV7-2 and TRBJ1-1; D may be TRBD1 (5 bases). CDR3 length: 15 amino acids. The V gene lost 5 bases and the J gene lost 0 bases, with 13 bases spanning the gap. CDR1 is SGHTA and CDR2 is FQGNSA in the germline V gene. CDR3 region: CASSKRQTMNTEAFF. The CDR3 DNA follows: TGTGCCAGCAGCAAAAGACAGACCATGAACACTGAAGCTTTCTTT.

This clonotype occurred many times. The chain joins TRBV7-6 to TRBJ2-4; the match to TRBD2 covers 7 bases. J gave up 0 bases and V 3 bases, and 8 bases lay outside the gene matches. The CDR3 covers 17 residues. CDR1 is SGHVS and CDR2 is FNYEAQ in the germline V gene. The CDR3, as DNA: TGTGCCAGCAGCTTCCTCAGCGGGGACTTAGCCAAAAACATTCAGTACTTC. Translated: CASSFLSGDLAKNIQYF.

Comment on this clonotype: One end of the junction varies from germline; a read error may be responsible. The rearrangement joins TRBV5-1 to TRBJ2-7; D not resolved. CDR3 size: 12 residues. The germline gives CDR1 SGHRS, CDR2 YFSETQ. For the CDR3, the DNA is TGTGCCAGCAGCTACACTTCCTACGAGCAGTACTTC. Translating it yields CASSYTSYEQYF.

This clonotype was counted many times. This rearrangement joins TRBV6-5 to TRBJ1-2, with D maybe TRBD1 (5 bases). Trimming left V 2 bases short and J 8 bases short, with 9 bases between. Per the germline V gene, CDR1 is MNHEY and CDR2 is SVGAGI. This CDR3 spans 12 amino acids. CDR3 residues: CASSYGGEGYTF. The CDR3 nucleotides are TGTGCCAGCAGTTACGGGGGGGAAGGCTACACCTTC.

The chain joins TRBV7-9 to TRBJ2-5; D perhaps matches TRBD1 (5 bases). The CDR3 is 14 residues long. Trimming pared 3 bases from V and 2 bases from J, leaving 10 bases between. Germline V gene data show CDR1 as SEHNR and CDR2 as FQNEAQ (reference sequence). The CDR3 loop reads CASSFSGIQETQYF. CDR3 DNA: TGTGCCAGCAGCTTTTCAGGGATTCAAGAGACCCAGTACTTC.

The chain has TRBV6-6 and TRBJ1-2, with a weak D call TRBD1 (6 bases). Germline assignment: CDR1 MNHNY and CDR2 SVGAGI (reference sequence). The V end was cut by 7 bases, the J end by 2 bases, with 11 bases between. The CDR3 extends over 13 amino acids. The CDR3 DNA follows: TGTGCCAGCACCTCCGACAGGAACTATGGCTACACCTTC. Translation: CASTSDRNYGYTF.

The rearrangement links TRBV20-1 to TRBJ2-7; 8 nucleotides align to TRBD1. The germline CDR1 and CDR2 sequences are DFQATT and SNEGSKA (reference sequence). With V trimmed by 5 bases and J by 0 bases, 6 bases remained unmatched. The CDR3 loop spans 14 amino acids. CDR3 residues: CSAPRQGSSYEQYV. CDR3 coding DNA: TGCAGTGCTCCCCGACAGGGGAGCTCCTACGAGCAGTACGTC.

This clonotype appeared once. The chain is built from TRBV9 and TRBJ2-3; 11 bases are a match to TRBD1. The ends lost 0 bases at V and 4 bases at J; junction bases unmatched: 4. The CDR3 runs 16 residues. Germline lookup yields CDR1 SGDLS and CDR2 YYNGEE. The CDR3 bases are TGTGCCAGCAGCGTAGCCGGGACAGGGGGGCCAGATACGCAGTATTTT. This codes for CASSVAGTGGPDTQYF.